This T cell receptor (beta chain) was observed in a study of blood T cell repertoires in COVID-19. CDR1 MGHRA and CDR2 YSYEKL come from the germline V gene. V gave up 2 bases and J gave up 0 bases, with 14 bases separating them. The CDR3 covers 17 residues. Sequenced by immunoSEQ multiplex PCR; TCRdb stores in-frame clones only, minus some. The data hold about 140,000 clones, with around 80% observed a single time. This TCR came from a woman between 50 and 59 years old with acute or convalescent COVID-19. This chain connects TRBV4-1 to TRBJ1-3; TRBD1 is a possible D gene (5 bases). What was sequenced was peripheral blood. The CDR3 DNA follows: TGCGCCAGCAGCCAAACGCGGGACGGGGACTCTGGAAACACCATATATTTT. It specifies CASSQTRDGDSGNTIYF.